These 29 T cell receptor beta chains were sequenced from one sample in a study of tumor-infiltrating lymphocytes in primary liver carcinoma. Germline DNA was also extracted, with blood RNA taken from unsorted whole blood. TCR beta cDNA was reverse-transcribed from 450 to 500 ng of total RNA. The reaction used a constant-region primer and ProtoScript II reverse transcriptase. Nested multiplex PCR, run for three rounds with slightly modified ARM-PCR, yielded TCR beta libraries. PCR rounds one and two used TRBV1-TRBV30 forward primers with a C-beta reverse primer for about 11 cycles each. In TCRdb, the multiplex PCR reads were re-called with MiXCR into one record per CDR3 protein. Counted here are about 350,000 distinct CDR3 sequences, approximately 64% occurring once; the ten biggest clones make up roughly 6.5%. What was sequenced was peripheral blood. The receptors stem from a man aged 35-49 years with primary liver carcinoma and hepatitis B virus infection.

This rearrangement joins TRBV4-2 to TRBJ2-1; TRBD2 matches 8 bases. CDR1 and CDR2 from the germline V gene are LGHNA and YNFKEQ. This CDR3 comprises 15 residues. V dropped 3 bases and J dropped 1; count of bases not matched to a gene: 2. The DNA for the CDR3 is TGTGCCAGCAGCCACGGGACTAGATCCTACAATGAGCAGTTCTTC. The encoded protein is CASSHGTRSYNEQFF.

Worth noting for this clonotype: A junction boundary mismatches the germline segment, possibly from a read error. The rearrangement links TRBV6-1 to TRBJ2-7; D perhaps matches TRBD2 (6 bases). CDR1 and CDR2 from the germline V gene are MNHNS and SASEGT. CDR3 length: 14 residues. The DNA of the CDR3 is TGTGTCAGCTCGGTCCTTTCTAGCGACGACGAGCAGTACTTC. As protein: CVSSVLSSDDEQYF.

The chain joins TRBV11-2 to TRBJ2-7; D remains unclear. Looked up from germline, CDR1 is SGHAT and CDR2 is FQNNGV. CDR3 length: 13 residues. Trimming removed 7 bases at V and 0 bases at J, with 10 bases between. This CDR3 reads CASMGLSSYEQYF. CDR3 bases: TGTGCCAGCATGGGGTTGAGCTCCTACGAGCAGTACTTC.

This clonotype was recorded many times. The chain uses TRBV12-3 or TRBV12-4 and TRBJ2-7, with 10 bases matching TRBD1. V lost 5 bases to trimming and J lost 12 bases; unmatched junction nucleotides: 10. The CDR3 loop spans 13 amino acids. The DNA for the CDR3 is TGTGCCAGCAGTGGGGGGACAGGGGCACATAGGTACTTC. Translation gives CASSGGTGAHRYF.

This clonotype was observed a handful of times. This rearrangement joins TRBV10-1 to TRBJ2-2; no firm D call. Trimming left V 0 bases short and J 3 bases short, with 8 bases between. This CDR3 contains 15 residues. Germline loops: CDR1 WNHNN, CDR2 SYGVQD (reference sequence). The CDR3 coding sequence is TGCGCCAGCAGTGAGTCCCGCGGACACACCGGGGAGCTGTTTTTT. This sequence encodes CASSESRGHTGELFF.

As regards this clonotype: One end of the junction does not line up with germline, which may come from a read error. This rearrangement joins TRBV2 to TRBJ2-1, with a possible D match to TRBD2 (5 bases). This CDR3 is built from 13 residues. CDR1 is SNHLY, CDR2 FYNNEI, per germline. This chain's CDR3 is CASSQRFGSEQSF. The CDR3 DNA reads TGTGCCAGCAGCCAGCGGTTCGGCAGTGAGCAGTCCTTC.

With respect to this clonotype: This may stem from a read error, because a much larger clone lies one nucleotide away. The chain is built from TRBV10-3 and TRBJ2-5; TRBD2 aligns across 11 bases. Germline V gene lookup returns CDR1 ENHRY and CDR2 SYGVKD. The CDR3 runs 15 residues. The CDR3 spells CAISESSLAGETQHF. DNA of the CDR3: TGTGCCATCAGTGAGTCGTCACTAGCGGGAGAGACCCAGCACTTC.

This chain links TRBV11-2 with TRBJ2-1, with 10 bases lining up with TRBD1. J lost 7 bases, V lost 8 bases, and 32 bases had no gene match. This CDR3 comprises 22 residues. Germline CDR1 and CDR2: SGHAT and FQNNGV. The CDR3 nucleotides are TGTGCCAGCCGCTCAACTCCCCAGGGACAGGGGTTATGGAGCGGGAGAATAAATGAGCAGTTCTTC. This encodes CASRSTPQGQGLWSGRINEQFF.

J is TRBJ2-3 and V is TRBV11-2; a weak D match, TRBD2 (10 bases). V lost 6 bases, J lost 2 bases, and 30 bases lay in between. From germline, CDR1 is SGHAT and CDR2 FQNNGV. This CDR3 comprises 20 residues. The CDR3 DNA is TGTGCCAGCAGATGGACAGGGGATATACCAGCGGGGGGGGTCACAGATACGCAGTATTTT. Protein sequence: CASRWTGDIPAGGVTDTQYF.

This clonotype was seen at least ten times. The rearrangement joins TRBV6-5 to TRBJ2-7; 12 positions agree with TRBD2. There are 15 residues in the CDR3. V dropped 5 bases and J dropped 3; count of bases not matched to a gene: 5. The germline CDR1 and CDR2 sequences are MNHEY and SVGAGI. In DNA, the CDR3 is TGTGCCAGCAGTCCAACTAGCGGGGGGATCTACGAGCAGTACTTC. Translation gives CASSPTSGGIYEQYF.

Comments on this clonotype: This may come from a read error, since a much larger clone is one base off. V gene TRBV14 combines with J gene TRBJ2-4; D remains unclear. The CDR3 runs 14 residues. Germline V lookup: CDR1 SGHDN, CDR2 FVKESK. In nucleotides, the CDR3 is TGTGCCAGCAGCCAAGGATTAGCCAAAAACACTCAGTACTTC. Amino acid sequence: CASSQGLAKNTQYF.

To note about this clonotype: The conserved final phenylalanine or tryptophan is absent from the CDR3, which likely points to a read error. No DNA is shown, since the ends of the CDR3 on it are uncertain; the CDR3 is the one TCRdb lists. The CDR3 is CASSPSGLGYEQNS. The chain is built from TRBV11-2 and TRBJ2-7; the D call of TRBD2 is as the table states it, not checked on the DNA. The CDR3 length is 14 residues, termini included. Per the germline V gene, CDR1 is SGHAT and CDR2 is FQNNGV.

The genes are TRBV12-3 or TRBV12-4 and TRBJ2-6; D is ambiguous. The ends were cut back, 3 bases at V and 1 base at J, with 13 bases in the middle. This CDR3 contains 17 residues. CDR3 loop: CASSFNGAGSGANVLTF. The CDR3 bases are TGTGCCAGCAGTTTCAACGGTGCCGGTTCTGGGGCCAACGTCCTGACTTTC.

V gene TRBV6-2 or TRBV6-3 combines with J gene TRBJ2-1, with 12 bases lining up with TRBD2. The CDR3 is made up of 17 amino acids. V was pared by 2 bases and J by 1 base, with 3 bases of the junction left unmatched. Per the germline V gene, CDR1 is MNHEY and CDR2 is SVGEGT. The CDR3 spells CASSYITSGRSYNEQFF. The CDR3 bases are TGTGCCAGCAGTTACATAACTAGCGGGAGGTCCTACAATGAGCAGTTCTTC.

This clonotype is medium-sized. The CDR3 DNA reads as TGTGCCAGCAGCTTGGGGACTAGCGGCAATGAGCAGTTCTTC. It translates to CASSLGTSGNEQFF. This rearrangement joins TRBV11-3 to TRBJ2-1, with 11 bases matching TRBD2. V gave up 3 bases and J gave up 6 bases; unmatched junction bases: 1. In germline, CDR1 is SGHNT, CDR2 YENEEA. The CDR3 runs 14 residues.

The J gene is TRBJ2-5, the V gene TRBV7-9; 7 bases align to TRBD1. Germline-derived CDR1 and CDR2 are SEHNR and FQNEAQ (reference sequence). The CDR3 has 16 amino acids. J lost 0 bases, V lost 5 bases, and 9 bases had no gene match. This CDR3 reads CASSPSPGTDQETQYF. CDR3 nucleotides: TGTGCCAGCAGCCCCTCCCCCGGGACAGACCAAGAGACCCAGTACTTC.

The chain employs TRBV11-1 and TRBJ2-7; TRBD1 or TRBD2 may be the D gene (5 bases each). Germline V lookup: CDR1 SGHAT, CDR2 FQDESV (reference sequence). The CDR3 consists of 16 residues. The V end lost 2 bases, the J end lost 6 bases, and 20 bases lay between the germline ends. The CDR3 sequence: CASSLTAGRSRGEQYF. The CDR3 DNA reads as TGTGCCAGCAGCTTAACAGCTGGGAGATCAAGGGGCGAGCAGTACTTC. Supplemented by reference TRBV11-1 and TRBJ2-7, the full variable domain reads EAEVAQSPRYKITEKSQAVAFWCDPISGHATLYWYRQILGQGPELLVQFQDESVVDDSQLPKDRFSAERLKGVDSTLKIQPAELGDSAMYLCASSLTAGRSRGEQYFGPGTRLTVT.

V is TRBV6-5 and J is TRBJ2-5; D perhaps matches TRBD1 (5 bases). CDR1 is MNHEY and CDR2 is SVGAGI in the germline V gene. The V and J ends lost 0 bases and 6 bases respectively, with 17 bases between them. CDR3 size: 16 residues. Here the CDR3 DNA reads TGTGCCAGCAGTTACTCGTTTTGGCTTAGGGGTCAGACCCAGTACTTC. Its translation is CASSYSFWLRGQTQYF.

About this clonotype: This may come from a read error, since a much larger clone is one base off. The chain employs TRBV6-1 and TRBJ2-5; a weak D match, TRBD2 (5 bases). CDR3 length: 13 amino acids. Germline V gene sequence: CDR1 MNHNS, CDR2 SASEGT. The CDR3 DNA reads TGTACCAGCAGTGGTGACCGAGGGGAGACCCAGTACTTC. It codes for CTSSGDRGETQYF.

Details on this clonotype: One junction end does not reproduce the germline sequence, and a read error may be involved. The gene calls are TRBV11-2 and TRBJ2-2; TRBD2 matches 11 bases. The CDR3 sequence is 14 residues long. Looked up from germline, CDR1 is SGHAT and CDR2 is FQNNGV. The chain's CDR3 is CASSLVLAGAGELF. CDR3 nucleotides: TGTGCCAGCAGCTTAGTACTAGCGGGAGCCGGGGAGCTGTTT.

Of note for this clonotype: One junction end disagrees with the germline gene, perhaps due to a read error. CDR3 bases: TGTGCCTTCAGCAGCTCGGGACTAGATGCTAGAATGGCCGAGCAGTACTTC. Encoded protein: CAFSSSGLDARMAEQYF. The chain links TRBV10-3 to TRBJ2-7; 8 bases map to TRBD2. The CDR3 is 17 amino acids. The V gene's germline CDR1 is ENHRY and CDR2 SYGVKD.

On this clonotype itself: This may come from a read error, since a much larger clone is one base off. The rearrangement uses TRBV4-1 and TRBJ2-5; maybe TRBD2 (5 bases). The CDR3 is made up of 14 amino acids. CDR1 is MGHRA and CDR2 is YSYEKL in the germline V gene. CDR3 nucleotide sequence: TGCGCCAGCAGCCAAGAAGACCAAAGGGAGACCCGGTACTTC. Translating it yields CASSQEDQRETRYF.

This clonotype was counted ten times or more. The genes are TRBV6-1 and TRBJ2-7; D unclear. CDR1 and CDR2 (germline): MNHNS, SASEGT. The CDR3 loop spans 12 amino acids. Between the trimmed V and J ends, which lost 5 bases and 7 bases, there was a span of 12 bases. CDR3 sequence reads: CASSNTNGEQYF. The CDR3 DNA is TGTGCCAGCAGTAATACAAATGGTGAGCAGTACTTC.

The chain couples TRBV29-1 to TRBJ2-3; 9 nucleotides align to TRBD2. Germline lookup yields CDR1 SQVTM and CDR2 ANQGSEA. Trimming removed 5 bases from V and 1 base from J; junction bases left unmatched: 10. The CDR3 runs to 16 residues. The DNA of the CDR3 is TGCAGCGTTCGAACCCTAGCGGGGTATTGCACAGATACGCAGTATTTT. Its translation is CSVRTLAGYCTDTQYF.

This clonotype was observed a single time. The junction and the germline gene differ at one end; a read error may be behind it. The genes are TRBV28 and TRBJ2-5; D not resolved. Looked up from germline, CDR1 is MDHEN and CDR2 is SYDVKM. The CDR3 is 11 amino acids. CDR3 nucleotide sequence: TGTGCCAGCTCGTTCCGGGCCGACACTCACTTC. Its protein is CASSFRADTHF.

Note on this clonotype: A much larger clone lies a single base off, so this may be a read error. CDR3 sequence (DNA): TGTGCCAGCAGTCGCCTTCTAGGACGGGGCTACACCTTC. Translating it yields CASSRLLGRGYTF. The genes are TRBV6-2 or TRBV6-3 and TRBJ1-2; D is uncertain. From germline, CDR1 is MNHEY and CDR2 SVGEGT. CDR3 size: 13 residues. V was shortened by 5 bases and J by 8 bases, with 15 bases between the two germline ends.

Details on this clonotype: This may be a read error: a much more frequent sequence differs by one nucleotide. The chain couples TRBV6-2 or TRBV6-3 to TRBJ2-5, with 8 bases lining up with TRBD1. CDR3 size: 14 residues. With 8 bases clipped from V and 5 bases from J, the junction kept 10 bases outside the gene matches. Germline V gene sequence: CDR1 MNHEY, CDR2 SVGEGT. CDR3 sequence: CASGMTGDPETQYF. In DNA, the CDR3 is TGTGCCAGCGGAATGACAGGGGACCCGGAGACCCAGTACTTC.

Of note for this clonotype: Lacking the conserved final phenylalanine or tryptophan, this CDR3 likely reflects a read error. The limits of the CDR3 on the DNA are not certain, so only TCRdb's listed CDR3 is given. The chain combines TRBV11-2 with TRBJ1-6; the table's D call of TRBD1 was not tested on the DNA. The CDR3 numbers 19 amino acids, ends counted. Per the germline V gene, CDR1 is SGHAT and CDR2 is FQNNGV. The CDR3 loop is CASSLGFETGGTYNAPLHL.

In this sample, this clonotype turned up many times. V gene TRBV6-5 combines with J gene TRBJ2-1; the D gene is possibly TRBD2 (6 bases). The ends were cut back, 0 bases at V and 7 bases at J, with 13 bases in the middle. The CDR3 sequence is 15 residues long. From germline, CDR1 is MNHEY and CDR2 SVGAGI. The CDR3 nucleotides are TGTGCCAGCAGTTACTCGCGGGATCAAAGGAATGAGCAGTTCTTC. Translation gives CASSYSRDQRNEQFF.